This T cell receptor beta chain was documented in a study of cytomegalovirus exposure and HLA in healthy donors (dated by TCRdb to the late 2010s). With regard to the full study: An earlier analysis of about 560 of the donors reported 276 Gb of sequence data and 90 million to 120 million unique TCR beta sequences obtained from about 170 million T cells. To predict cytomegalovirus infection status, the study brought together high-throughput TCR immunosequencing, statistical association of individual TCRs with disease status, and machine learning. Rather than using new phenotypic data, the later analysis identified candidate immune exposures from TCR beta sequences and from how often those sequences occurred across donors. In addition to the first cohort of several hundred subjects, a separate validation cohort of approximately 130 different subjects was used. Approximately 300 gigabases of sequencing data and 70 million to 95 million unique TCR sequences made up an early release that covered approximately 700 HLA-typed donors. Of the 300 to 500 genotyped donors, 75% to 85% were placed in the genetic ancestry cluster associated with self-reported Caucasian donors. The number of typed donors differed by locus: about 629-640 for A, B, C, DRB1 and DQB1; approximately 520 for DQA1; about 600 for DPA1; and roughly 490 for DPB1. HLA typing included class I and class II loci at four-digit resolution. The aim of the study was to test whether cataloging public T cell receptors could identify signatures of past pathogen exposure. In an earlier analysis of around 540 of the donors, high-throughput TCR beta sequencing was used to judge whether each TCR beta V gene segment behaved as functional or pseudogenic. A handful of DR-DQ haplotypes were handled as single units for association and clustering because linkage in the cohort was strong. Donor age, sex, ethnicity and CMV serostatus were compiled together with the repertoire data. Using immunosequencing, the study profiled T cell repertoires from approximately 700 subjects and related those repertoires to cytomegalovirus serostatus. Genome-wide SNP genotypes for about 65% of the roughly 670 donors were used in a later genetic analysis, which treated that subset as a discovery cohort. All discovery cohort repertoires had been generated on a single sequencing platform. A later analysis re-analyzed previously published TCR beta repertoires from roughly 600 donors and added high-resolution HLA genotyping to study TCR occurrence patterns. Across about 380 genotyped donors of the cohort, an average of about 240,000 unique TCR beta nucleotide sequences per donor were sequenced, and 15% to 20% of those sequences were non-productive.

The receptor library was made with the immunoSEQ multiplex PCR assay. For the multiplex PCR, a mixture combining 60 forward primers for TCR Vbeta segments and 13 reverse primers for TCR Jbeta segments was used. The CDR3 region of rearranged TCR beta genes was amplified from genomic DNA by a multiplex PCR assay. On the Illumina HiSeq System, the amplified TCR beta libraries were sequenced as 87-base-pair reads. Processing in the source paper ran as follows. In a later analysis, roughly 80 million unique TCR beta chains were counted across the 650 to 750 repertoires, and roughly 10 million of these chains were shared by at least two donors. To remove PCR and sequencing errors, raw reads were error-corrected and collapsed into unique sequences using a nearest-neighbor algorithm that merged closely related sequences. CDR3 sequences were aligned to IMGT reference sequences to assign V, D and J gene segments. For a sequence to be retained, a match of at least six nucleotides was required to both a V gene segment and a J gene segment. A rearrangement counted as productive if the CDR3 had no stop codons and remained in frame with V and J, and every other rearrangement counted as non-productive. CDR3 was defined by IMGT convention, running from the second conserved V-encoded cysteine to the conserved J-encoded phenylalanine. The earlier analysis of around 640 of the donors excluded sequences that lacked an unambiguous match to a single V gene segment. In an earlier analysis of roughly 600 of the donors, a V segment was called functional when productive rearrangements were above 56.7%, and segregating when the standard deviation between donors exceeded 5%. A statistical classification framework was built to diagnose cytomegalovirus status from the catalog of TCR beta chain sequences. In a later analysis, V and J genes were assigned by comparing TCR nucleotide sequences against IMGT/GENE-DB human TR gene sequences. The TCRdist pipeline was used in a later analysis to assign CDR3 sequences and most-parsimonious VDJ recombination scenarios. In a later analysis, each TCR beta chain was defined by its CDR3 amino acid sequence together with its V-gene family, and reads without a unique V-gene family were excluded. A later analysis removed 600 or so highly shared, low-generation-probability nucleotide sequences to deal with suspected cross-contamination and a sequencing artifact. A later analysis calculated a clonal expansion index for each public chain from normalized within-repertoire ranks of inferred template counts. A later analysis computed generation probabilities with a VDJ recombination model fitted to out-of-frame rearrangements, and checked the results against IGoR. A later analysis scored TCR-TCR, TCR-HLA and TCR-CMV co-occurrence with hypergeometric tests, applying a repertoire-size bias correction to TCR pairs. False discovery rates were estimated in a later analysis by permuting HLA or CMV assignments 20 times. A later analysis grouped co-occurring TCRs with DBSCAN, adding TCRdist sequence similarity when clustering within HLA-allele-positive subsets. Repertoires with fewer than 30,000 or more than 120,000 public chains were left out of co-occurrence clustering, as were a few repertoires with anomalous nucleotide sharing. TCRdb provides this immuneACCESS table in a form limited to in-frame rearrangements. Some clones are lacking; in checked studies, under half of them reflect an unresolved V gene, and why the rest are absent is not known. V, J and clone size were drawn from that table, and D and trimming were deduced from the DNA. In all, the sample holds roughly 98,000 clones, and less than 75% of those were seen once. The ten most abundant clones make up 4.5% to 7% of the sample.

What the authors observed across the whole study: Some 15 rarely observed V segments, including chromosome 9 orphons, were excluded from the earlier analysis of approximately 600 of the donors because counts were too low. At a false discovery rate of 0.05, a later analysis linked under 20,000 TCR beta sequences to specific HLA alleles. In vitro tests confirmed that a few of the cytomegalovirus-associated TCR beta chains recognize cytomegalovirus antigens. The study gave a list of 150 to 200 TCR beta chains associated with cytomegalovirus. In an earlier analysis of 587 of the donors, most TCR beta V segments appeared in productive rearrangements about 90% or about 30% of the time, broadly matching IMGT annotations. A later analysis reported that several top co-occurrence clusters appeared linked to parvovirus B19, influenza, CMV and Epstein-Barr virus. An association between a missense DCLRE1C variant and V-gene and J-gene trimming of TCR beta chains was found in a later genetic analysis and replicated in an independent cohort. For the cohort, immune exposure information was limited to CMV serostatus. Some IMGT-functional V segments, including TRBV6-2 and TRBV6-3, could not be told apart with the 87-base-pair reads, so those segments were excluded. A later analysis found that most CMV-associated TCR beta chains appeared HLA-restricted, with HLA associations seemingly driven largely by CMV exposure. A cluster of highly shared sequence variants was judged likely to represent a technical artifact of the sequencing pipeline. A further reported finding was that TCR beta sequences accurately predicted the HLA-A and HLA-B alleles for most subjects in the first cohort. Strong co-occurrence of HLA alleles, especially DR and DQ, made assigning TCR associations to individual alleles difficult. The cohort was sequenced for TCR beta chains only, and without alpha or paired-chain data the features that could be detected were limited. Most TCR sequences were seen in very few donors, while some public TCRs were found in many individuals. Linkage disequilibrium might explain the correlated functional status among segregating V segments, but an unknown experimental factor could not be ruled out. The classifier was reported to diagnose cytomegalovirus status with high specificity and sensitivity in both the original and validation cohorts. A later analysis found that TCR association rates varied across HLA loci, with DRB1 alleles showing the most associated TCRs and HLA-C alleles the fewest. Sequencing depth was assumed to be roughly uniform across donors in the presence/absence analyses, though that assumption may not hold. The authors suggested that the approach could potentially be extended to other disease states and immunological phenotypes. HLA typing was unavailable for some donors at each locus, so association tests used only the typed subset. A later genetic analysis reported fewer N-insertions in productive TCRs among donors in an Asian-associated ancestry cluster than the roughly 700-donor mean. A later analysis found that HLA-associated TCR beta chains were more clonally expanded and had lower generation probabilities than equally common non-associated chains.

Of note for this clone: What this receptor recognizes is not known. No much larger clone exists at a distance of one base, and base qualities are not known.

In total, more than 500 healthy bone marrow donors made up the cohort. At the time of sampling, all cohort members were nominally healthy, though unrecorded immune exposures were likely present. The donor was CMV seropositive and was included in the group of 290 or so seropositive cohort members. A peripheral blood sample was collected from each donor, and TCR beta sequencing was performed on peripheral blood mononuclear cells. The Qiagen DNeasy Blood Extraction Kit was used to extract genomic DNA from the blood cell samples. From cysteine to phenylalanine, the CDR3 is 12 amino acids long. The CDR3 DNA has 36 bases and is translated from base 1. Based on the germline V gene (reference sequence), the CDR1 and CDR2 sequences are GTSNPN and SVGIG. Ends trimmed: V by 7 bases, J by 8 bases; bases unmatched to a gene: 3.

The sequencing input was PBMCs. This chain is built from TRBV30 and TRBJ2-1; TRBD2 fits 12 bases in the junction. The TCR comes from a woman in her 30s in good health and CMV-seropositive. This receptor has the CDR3 CASLAGGDEQFF. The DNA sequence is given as TGTGCCTCACTAGCGGGGGGTGATGAGCAGTTCTTC.